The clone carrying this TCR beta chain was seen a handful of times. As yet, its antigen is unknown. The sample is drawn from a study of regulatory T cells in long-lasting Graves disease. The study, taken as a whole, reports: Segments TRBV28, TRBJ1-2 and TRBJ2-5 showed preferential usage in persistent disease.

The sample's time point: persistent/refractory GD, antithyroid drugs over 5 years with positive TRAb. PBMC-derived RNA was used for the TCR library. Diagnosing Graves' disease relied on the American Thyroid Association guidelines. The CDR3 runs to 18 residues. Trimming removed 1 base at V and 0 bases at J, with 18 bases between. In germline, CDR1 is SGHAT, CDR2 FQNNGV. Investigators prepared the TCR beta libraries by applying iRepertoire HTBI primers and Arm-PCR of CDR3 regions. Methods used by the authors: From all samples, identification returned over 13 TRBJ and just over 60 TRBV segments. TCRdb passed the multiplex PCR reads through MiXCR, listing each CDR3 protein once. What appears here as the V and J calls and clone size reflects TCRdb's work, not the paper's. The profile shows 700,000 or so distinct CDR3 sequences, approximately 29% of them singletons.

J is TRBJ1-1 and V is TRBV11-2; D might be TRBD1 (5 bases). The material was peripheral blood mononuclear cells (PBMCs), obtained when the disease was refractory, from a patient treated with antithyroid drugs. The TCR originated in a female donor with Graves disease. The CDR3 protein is CASSLVSGTPIMNTEAFF. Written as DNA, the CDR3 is TGTGCCAGCAGCTTAGTATCCGGGACCCCGATTATGAACACTGAAGCTTTCTTT.